These 17 T cell receptor beta chains share one sample of origin, sequenced in a study of beta chain features in type 1 diabetes. The entirety of the isolated RNA underwent reverse transcription, so expressed TCRB transcripts were sequenced. Sequencing used immunoSEQ multiplex PCR; TCRdb keeps in-frame clones, though not all of them. The sample yields about 270,000 clones, over 11% seen once. Points from the study as a whole: A moderate, significant TCRB CDR3 shortening appeared in type 1 diabetes across four CD4+ subsets.

Antigens for these TCRs are unknown. What was sequenced was naive CD4+ T cells from blood. The receptors derive from a man in his thirties or forties with type 1 diabetes.

The chain recombines TRBV4-2 with TRBJ2-7, with 12 bases fitting TRBD2. The trim removed 4 bases at V and 2 bases at J, leaving 6 bases unmatched. The V gene's germline CDR1 is LGHNA and CDR2 YNFKEQ. This CDR3 region has 16 residues. The chain's CDR3 is CASSRDSSGRAYEQYF. DNA of the CDR3: TGTGCCAGCAGCCGAGACTCTAGCGGGAGGGCCTACGAGCAGTACTTC.

The genes are TRBV5-1 and TRBJ2-1, with TRBD1 matching over 9 bases. V was clipped by 7 bases and J by 7 bases; unmatched bases: 9. Germline-derived CDR1 and CDR2 are SGHRS and YFSETQ. The CDR3 contains 14 residues. The CDR3 is CASYRDRGMNEQFF. As DNA, the CDR3 is TGCGCCAGCTACCGAGACAGGGGGATGAATGAGCAGTTCTTC.

A few counts support this clone. The J gene is TRBJ1-5, the V gene TRBV2, with 8 nucleotides matching TRBD1. CDR3 size: 17 residues. Germline V lookup: CDR1 SNHLY, CDR2 FYNNEI. J was trimmed by 0 bases and V by 6 bases; bases with no gene match: 10. The CDR3 is CASSPQGASNSNQPQHF. The CDR3 region has the DNA TGTGCCAGCAGCCCCCAGGGGGCGAGTAATAGCAATCAGCCCCAGCATTTT.

The rearrangement joins TRBV28 to TRBJ2-1, with 8 bases lining up with TRBD2. The germline gives CDR1 MDHEN, CDR2 SYDVKM. The CDR3 runs to 14 residues. J gave up 5 bases and V 4 bases, and 4 bases lay outside the gene matches. The DNA of the CDR3 is TGTGCCAGCAGTTCAGCGGGAGACAACAATGAGCAGTTCTTC. Translation: CASSSAGDNNEQFF.

The table lists this clone with a few counts. V and J are TRBV7-2 and TRBJ2-7, with 8 positions matching TRBD2. With V trimmed by 3 bases and J by 6 bases, 7 bases remained unmatched. The CDR3 has 14 residues. Germline V gene sequence: CDR1 SGHTA, CDR2 FQGNSA. CDR3 nucleotides: TGTGCCAGCAGCTTGACGTTTAGCGGGACCGAGCAGTACTTC. Protein sequence: CASSLTFSGTEQYF.

This clone was counted between two and nine times. The chain links TRBV18 to TRBJ2-3; D not certain. Germline V lookup: CDR1 KGHSH, CDR2 LQKENI. The CDR3 covers 11 residues. V lost 7 bases and J 2 bases, leaving 4 bases between the germline ends. The CDR3 DNA sequence: TGTGCCAGCTTCTACACAGATACGCAGTATTTT. Translation: CASFYTDTQYF.

The chain is built from TRBV7-9 and TRBJ1-1; D unclear. The V end was cut by 3 bases, the J end by 4 bases, with 12 bases between. The CDR3 extends over 14 amino acids. Germline V gene data show CDR1 as SEHNR and CDR2 as FQNEAQ (reference sequence). CDR3 region: CASSLAGSRTEAFF. The CDR3 coding sequence is TGTGCCAGCAGCTTGGCAGGTAGTCGCACTGAAGCTTTCTTT.

This clone has just a few counts. The chain employs TRBV29-1 and TRBJ2-1; TRBD2 is a possible D gene (5 bases). Germline V CDR1 and CDR2: SQVTM, ANQGSEA. Trimming shortened V by 7 bases and J by 5 bases, and 21 bases separated the two germline ends. The CDR3 has 15 residues. The CDR3 protein is CSAKVLDSVNNEQFF. The CDR3 DNA follows: TGCAGCGCCAAAGTACTAGATTCAGTAAACAATGAGCAGTTCTTC.

This clone turned up a few times. The CDR3 spells CASSVGGSQTDTQYF. CDR3 nucleotides: TGTGCCAGCAGCGTAGGCGGGAGTCAAACAGATACGCAGTATTTT. The gene calls are TRBV9 and TRBJ2-3, with 7 positions matching TRBD2. The CDR3 totals 15 residues. V lost 0 bases and J lost 3; bases outside the gene matches: 4. In germline, CDR1 is SGDLS, CDR2 YYNGEE.

A few counts support this clone. The sample carries other DNA sequences with the same CDR3. The chain employs TRBV29-1 and TRBJ2-3, with 9 bases matching TRBD2. There are 17 residues in the CDR3. Germline V gene data show CDR1 as SQVTM and CDR2 as ANQGSEA. V was clipped by 4 bases and J by 4 bases; unmatched bases: 15. The CDR3, as DNA: TGCAGCGTTGTGGTTTTTTATAGCGGGAGAGCGGCAGATACGCAGTATTTT. It yields the protein CSVVVFYSGRAADTQYF.

J is TRBJ1-2 and V is TRBV4-3, with unresolved D. Germline V CDR1 and CDR2: LGHNA, YSLEER. V was cut by 3 bases and J by 0 bases, with 8 bases left in between. The CDR3 has 14 amino acids. The CDR3 bases are TGCGCCAGCAGCCAGCCGGGGTCTAACTATGGCTACACCTTC. Amino acid sequence: CASSQPGSNYGYTF.

The chain has TRBV29-1 and TRBJ1-2; TRBD1 agrees at 7 bases. CDR1 and CDR2 from the germline V gene are SQVTM and ANQGSEA. This CDR3 spans 11 amino acids. The junction had 7 bases not matched to a gene; V was cut back by 7 bases and J by 8 bases. In DNA, the CDR3 is TGCAGCGCGTACACAGGGGTCGGCTACACCTTC. This codes for CSAYTGVGYTF. The full variable domain, rest sourced from reference TRBV29-1 and TRBJ1-2, is SAVISQKPSRDICQRGTSLTIQCQVDSQVTMMFWYRQQPGQSLTLIATANQGSEATYESGFVIDKFPISRPNLTFSTLTVSNMSPEDSSIYLCSAYTGVGYTFGSGTRLTVV.

This clone showed up just a few times. CDR3 sequence reads: CASSPGLAGAGEQFF. The CDR3, as DNA: TGTGCCAGCAGCCCGGGACTAGCGGGAGCAGGCGAGCAGTTCTTC. The chain has TRBV11-3 and TRBJ2-1; TRBD2 agrees at 14 bases. CDR1 is SGHNT, CDR2 YENEEA, per germline. Trimming cost V 5 bases and J 10 bases; bases outside gene matches: 7. This CDR3 is built from 15 residues.

A few counts support this clone. The chain links TRBV14 to TRBJ2-1; 12 bases fit TRBD2. In germline, CDR1 is SGHDN, CDR2 FVKESK. CDR3 length: 14 residues. J gave up 15 bases and V 4 bases, and 10 bases lay outside the gene matches. The CDR3, as DNA: TGTGCCAGCAGCCCCGTGACTAGCGGGAGAGATCGGTTCTTC. This codes for CASSPVTSGRDRFF.

This clone was counted between two and nine times. V gene TRBV18 combines with J gene TRBJ1-1; D is ambiguous. Trimming took 4 bases from V and 1 from J, leaving 7 bases between them. The CDR3 length is 13 residues. The V gene's germline CDR1 is KGHSH and CDR2 LQKENI. The CDR3 protein is CASSQQENTEAFF. CDR3 sequence (DNA): TGTGCCAGCTCACAGCAGGAGAACACTGAAGCTTTCTTT.

CDR3 bases: TGTGCCACCAGCAGAGATCTCGACTCCTACGAGCAGTACTTC. This sequence encodes CATSRDLDSYEQYF. The chain couples TRBV15 to TRBJ2-5; no definite D call. The DNA end favors TRBJ2-7, so the J call may be wrong. CDR1 and CDR2 (germline): LNHNV, YYDKDF (reference sequence). This CDR3 comprises 14 residues.

The sample holds a few counts of this clone. The rearrangement uses TRBV5-1 and TRBJ2-2; D perhaps matches TRBD2 (6 bases). Trimming took off 7 bases at V and 0 bases at J, with 13 bases between the two ends. Germline V CDR1 and CDR2: SGHRS, YFSETQ. The length of the CDR3 is 15 residues. Written as DNA, the CDR3 is TGCGCCAGCGGGGCGGGGAACGCGAACACCGGGGAGCTGTTTTTT. This codes for CASGAGNANTGELFF.